The 3 T cell receptor beta chains below all came from one sample that was sequenced in a study of T cells after somatic rescue of genetic block. Clones were sequenced by immunoSEQ multiplex PCR, and TCRdb holds only the in-frame ones, with some missing. The sample has more than 13,000 clones; roughly three quarters are singletons. Sequenced input: peripheral blood mononuclear cells (PBMCs). These receptors originate from a man between 18 and 35 years old.

Only one count was recorded for this clone. This chain links TRBV30 with TRBJ2-7; tentatively, D is TRBD1 or TRBD2 (5 bases each). The CDR3 consists of 14 residues. Germline V gene data show CDR1 as GTSNPN and CDR2 as SVGIG (reference sequence). Between the trimmed V and J ends, which lost 3 bases and 6 bases, there was a span of 18 bases. The CDR3 sequence is CAWSLGLPRGEQYF. The CDR3 nucleotides read TGTGCCTGGAGCCTGGGCCTACCGAGGGGCGAGCAGTACTTC. The variable domain in full, with the rest retrieved from reference TRBV30 and TRBJ2-7, is SQTIHQWPATLVQPVGSPLSLECTVEGTSNPNLYWYRQAAGRGLQLLFYSVGIGQISSEVPQNLSASRPQDRQFILSSKKLLLSDSGFYLCAWSLGLPRGEQYFGPGTRLTVT.

This clone was observed a handful of times. The chain recombines TRBV5-4 with TRBJ2-5; no clear D gene. With 1 base removed from V and 4 bases from J, the gap between germline ends came to 2 bases. Germline lookup yields CDR1 SGHNT and CDR2 YYREEE (reference sequence). CDR3 length equals 11 residues. The CDR3 DNA follows: TGTGCCAGCAGCTTGTTAGAGACCCAGTACTTC. It yields the protein CASSLLETQYF. The full variable domain, in which reference TRBV5-4 and TRBJ2-5 provide the parts outside the CDR3, is ETGVTQSPTHLIKTRGQQVTLRCSSQSGHNTVSWYQQALGQGPQFIFQYYREEENGRGNFPPRFSGLQFPNYSSELNVNALELDDSALYLCASSLLETQYFGPGTRLLVL.

In its sample, this clone was seen a few times. V is TRBV18 and J is TRBJ1-2; TRBD1 aligns across 10 bases. The CDR3 is made up of 14 amino acids. The germline gives CDR1 KGHSH, CDR2 LQKENI. Trimming removed 6 bases from V and 8 bases from J; junction bases left unmatched: 9. The CDR3 protein is CASSPSGTGAGYTF. DNA for the CDR3: TGTGCCAGCTCGCCCTCCGGGACAGGGGCCGGCTACACCTTC.